This record covers a single TCR beta chain. No cognate antigen has been identified for it. No base qualities exist here, and no much larger clone lies one base off it. This entry comes from a study of beta chain features in type 1 diabetes (dated by TCRdb to the late 2010s). At the level of the whole study: Mean age, gender distribution, total cell number and subset yield did not differ between patients and healthy donors. A total of 107,917,701 sorted cells were examined across all samples, and RNA yield correlated strongly with the number of cells per subset. In the study, recently diagnosed type 1 diabetes patients and matched healthy donors were compared on the TCRB repertoires of their sorted circulating CD4+ T cell subsets. Regulatory and stem cell-like memory subsets were obtained from only 8 patients and about 8 healthy donors, while naive and central memory subsets were obtained from all 30 or so donors. On the study overall, not on this receptor specifically: The naive, central memory and regulatory TCRB repertoires appeared to resemble one another more closely among patients than among healthy donors. Type 1 diabetes patients showed a moderate but significant shortening of TCRB CDR3 length in all four CD4+ subsets. At VDJ recombination sites, type 1 diabetes patients had fewer insertions and more deleted nucleotides, which implies abnormalities in thymic rearrangement. Only small numbers of individuals were included in the HLA sub-analyses, which left unresolved whether HLA type had any influence on TCRB rearrangement. PCR may preferentially amplify shorter templates, but because patient and control samples were amplified and corrected together, any resulting skew would affect both groups equally. Because cDNA was sequenced instead of genomic DNA, highly expressing activated cells could be over-represented, though the groups showed no difference in activation or CD3 levels.

Reading from cysteine to phenylalanine, the CDR3 counts 13 amino acids. Left in the record is the CDR3 DNA by itself, 39 bases read in frame from the first base. CDR1 and CDR2 are read off the germline V gene as KGHSH and LQKENI. Deletion took 2 bases off V and 6 bases off J, with a span of 8 bases between the germline ends. Each donor gave one peripheral blood draw, averaging approximately 120 mL, which was collected into heparinised tubes. Naive, central memory, regulatory and stem cell-like memory CD4+ T cells were sorted on a BD FACSAria II using a panel including CD45RO, CCR7, CD25, CD127, CD95 and CD27. All sorted populations exceeded 95% purity. PBMCs were isolated immediately by Lymphoprep density gradient centrifugation and stained directly without culture. So that batch effects would be minimized, each experiment stained and sorted samples in pairs, pairing one healthy donor with one patient.

The High Capacity cDNA Reverse Transcription Kit was used to reverse transcribe all of the isolated RNA, meaning that expressed TCRB transcripts were what got sequenced. Deep immunoSEQ sequencing was applied to naive, central memory and regulatory T cell samples, giving an average of roughly 3.5 million total reads per sample. Sorted cells were lysed in RLT buffer and RNA was extracted with DNase-treated RNeasy Micro or Mini kits, depending on cell number. Each cell subset was processed on its own to prevent cross-contamination, while patient and healthy donor samples were processed together. Using the immunoSEQ multiplex PCR, TCRB sequences were amplified from cDNA into 87-bp fragments spanning the CDR3 region. Sequencing of the amplicons was done on the Illumina HiSeq platform. Regarding the original processing steps: PCR bias was corrected computationally using synthetic template baselines, and reads within Hamming distance 2 were collapsed, with unmergeable singletons discarded. Reads were aligned against IMGT so that V, D and J genes, CDR3 length and insertions or deletions at six rearrangement sites could be assigned. Within each subset, clonotype counts were normalized to sorted cell number, and only after that were true diversity and Gini coefficients computed with the tcR R package. Repertoire sharing was quantified using the overlap coefficient calculated on TCRB nucleotide sequences. Out-of-frame TCRB sequences from naive cells were analyzed to stand in for the pre-selection repertoire. The table comes from immuneACCESS by way of TCRdb, which keeps in-frame sequences with V and J called. Part of the clones is missing from these tables; in studies checked, under half for an unresolved V gene and the rest for unknown reasons. V, J and clone size are taken as reported in that table, and D and trimming were inferred from the DNA itself. The sample table lists about 230,000 clones, 9% to 10% of them with a count of one. The ten most abundant clones make up approximately 0.03% of the sample.

Input material: naive CD4+ T cells from blood. The sample's cell subset or site, from its label and the paper: true naive CD4+ T cells. The receptor was isolated from a woman between 18 and 29 years old in good health. The rearranged segments are TRBV18 and TRBJ1-5; possibly the D gene is TRBD1, per 5 matching bases. CDR3 loop: CASSPGGGQPQHF. The DNA is TGTGCCAGCTCACCAGGGGGAGGTCAGCCCCAGCATTTT.